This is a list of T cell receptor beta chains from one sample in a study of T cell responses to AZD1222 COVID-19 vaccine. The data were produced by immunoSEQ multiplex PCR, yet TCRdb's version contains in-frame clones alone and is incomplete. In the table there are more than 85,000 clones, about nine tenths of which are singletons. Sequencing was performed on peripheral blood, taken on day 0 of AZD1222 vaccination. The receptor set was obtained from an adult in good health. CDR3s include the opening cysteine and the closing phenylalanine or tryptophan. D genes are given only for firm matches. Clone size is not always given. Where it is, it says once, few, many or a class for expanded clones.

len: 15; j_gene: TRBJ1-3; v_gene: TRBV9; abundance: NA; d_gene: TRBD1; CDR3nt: TGTGCCAGCAGCCCCAACAGGGGAAATGGAAACACCATATATTTT; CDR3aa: CASSPNRGNGNTIYF
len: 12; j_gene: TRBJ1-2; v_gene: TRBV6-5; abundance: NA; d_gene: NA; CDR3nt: TGTGCCAGCAGCCCACAGGGAGATGGCTACACCTTC; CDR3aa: CASSPQGDGYTF
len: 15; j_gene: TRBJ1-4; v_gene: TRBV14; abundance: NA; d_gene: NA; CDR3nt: TGTGCCAGCAGCCATCCGGGAGCTCGGGATGAAAAACTGTTTTTT; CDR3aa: CASSHPGARDEKLFF
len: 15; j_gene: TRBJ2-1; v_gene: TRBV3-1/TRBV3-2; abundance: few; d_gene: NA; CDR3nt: TGTGCCAGCAGCCCTGTGGAGGGGGCTATAGATGAGCAGTTCTTC; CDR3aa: CASSPVEGAIDEQFF
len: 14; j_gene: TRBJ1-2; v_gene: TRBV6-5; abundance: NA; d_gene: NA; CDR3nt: TGTGCCAGCAGTTTCGGGGGGGGCAGATATGGCTACACCTTC; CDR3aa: CASSFGGGRYGYTF
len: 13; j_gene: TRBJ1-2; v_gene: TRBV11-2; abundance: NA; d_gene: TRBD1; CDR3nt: TGTGCCAGCAGCATCGGACAGGACTATGGCTACACCTTC; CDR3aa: CASSIGQDYGYTF
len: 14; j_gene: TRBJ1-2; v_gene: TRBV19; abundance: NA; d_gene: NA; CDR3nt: TGTGCCAGTATCCGGTCCAGGGTTGACTATGGCTACACCTTC; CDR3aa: CASIRSRVDYGYTF
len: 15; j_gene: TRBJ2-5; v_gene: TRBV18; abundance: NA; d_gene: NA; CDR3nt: TGTGCCAGCTCACCAAGGGGGGGCTACCAAGAGACCCAGTACTTC; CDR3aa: CASSPRGGYQETQYF
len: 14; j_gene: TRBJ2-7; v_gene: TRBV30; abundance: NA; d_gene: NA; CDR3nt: TGTGCCTGGAGTGCCTGGACGATCTGGGGCGAGCAGTACTTC; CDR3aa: CAWSAWTIWGEQYF
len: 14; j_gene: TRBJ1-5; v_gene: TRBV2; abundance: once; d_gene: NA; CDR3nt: TGTGCCAGCAGTGAAAGAAGGGTTTTTGGGCCCCAGCATTTT; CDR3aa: CASSERRVFGPQHF
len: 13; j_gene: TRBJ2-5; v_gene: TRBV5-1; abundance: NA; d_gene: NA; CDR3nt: TGCGCCAGCAGACCCCCTTGGGAGGAGACCCAGTACTTC; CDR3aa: CASRPPWEETQYF
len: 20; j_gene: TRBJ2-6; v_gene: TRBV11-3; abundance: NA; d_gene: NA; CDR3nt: TGTGCCAGCAGCTTTTCGTTTCTGGCAGGGAGGAACTCTGGGGCCAACGTCCTGACTTTC; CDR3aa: CASSFSFLAGRNSGANVLTF
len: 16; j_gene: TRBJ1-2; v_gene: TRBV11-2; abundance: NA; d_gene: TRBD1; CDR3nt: TGTGCCAGCGGTTTCAGGGGGGGGACCGCCAACTATGGCTACACCTTC; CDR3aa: CASGFRGGTANYGYTF
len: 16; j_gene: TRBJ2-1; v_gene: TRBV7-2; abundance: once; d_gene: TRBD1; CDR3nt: TGTGCCAGCAGCTTATCGGGACAGGGGATTTACAATGAGCAGTTCTTC; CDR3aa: CASSLSGQGIYNEQFF
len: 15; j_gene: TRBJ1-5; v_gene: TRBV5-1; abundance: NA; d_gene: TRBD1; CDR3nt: TGCGCCAGCAGCCAAGGGACAGCTAGCAATCAGCCCCAGCATTTT; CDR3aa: CASSQGTASNQPQHF
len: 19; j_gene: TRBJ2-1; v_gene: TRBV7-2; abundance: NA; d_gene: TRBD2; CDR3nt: TGTGCCAGCAGCTTTTTTCTAGCGGGGGGGCCAGGTTCTAACAATGAGCAGTTCTTC; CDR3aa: CASSFFLAGGPGSNNEQFF
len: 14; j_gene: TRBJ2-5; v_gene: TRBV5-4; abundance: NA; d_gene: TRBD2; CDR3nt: TGTGCCAGCAGTTCCGGGACTAGCCTTGATACCCAGTACTTC; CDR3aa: CASSSGTSLDTQYF
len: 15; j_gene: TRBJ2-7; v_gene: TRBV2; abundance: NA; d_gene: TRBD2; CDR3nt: TGTGCCAGCAAGGGACTAGCGGGGGGGCCGGACGAGCAGTACTTC; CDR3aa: CASKGLAGGPDEQYF
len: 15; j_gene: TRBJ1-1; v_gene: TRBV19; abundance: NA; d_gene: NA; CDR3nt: TGTGCCATCCAAGGCCAAGGGAGTGGGGACACTGAAGCTTTCTTT; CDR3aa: CAIQGQGSGDTEAFF
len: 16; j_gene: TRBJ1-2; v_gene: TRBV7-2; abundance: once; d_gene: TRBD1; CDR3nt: TGTGCCAGCAGCTTATCACAGGGGGGGGCTAACTATGGCTACACCTTC; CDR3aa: CASSLSQGGANYGYTF
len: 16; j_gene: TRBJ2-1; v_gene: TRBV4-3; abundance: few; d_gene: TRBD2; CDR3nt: TGCGCCAGCAGCCAAACTAGCGGGGGGGCCTACAATGAGCAGTTCTTC; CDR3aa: CASSQTSGGAYNEQFF
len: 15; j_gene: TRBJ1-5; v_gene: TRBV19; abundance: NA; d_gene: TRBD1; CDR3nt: TGTGCCAGTAGTATTGGGACAGCTAGCAATCAGCCCCAGCATTTT; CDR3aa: CASSIGTASNQPQHF
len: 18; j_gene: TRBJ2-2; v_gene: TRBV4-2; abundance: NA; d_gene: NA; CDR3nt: TGTGCCAGCAGCCAGGGGGGGGCAGGGAGACCCAACACCGGGGAGCTGTTTTTT; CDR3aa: CASSQGGAGRPNTGELFF
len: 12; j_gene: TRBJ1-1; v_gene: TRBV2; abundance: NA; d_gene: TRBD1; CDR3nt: TGTGCCAGCAGTGGGGACAGCTCCGAAGCTTTCTTT; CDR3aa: CASSGDSSEAFF
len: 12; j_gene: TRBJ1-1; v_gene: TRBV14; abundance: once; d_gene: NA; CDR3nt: TGTGCCAGCAGCCAAGAATGGTCTGAAGCTTTCTTT; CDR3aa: CASSQEWSEAFF
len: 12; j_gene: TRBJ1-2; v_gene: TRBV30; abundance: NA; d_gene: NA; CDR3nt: TGTGCCTGGAGTGGTACAGGCTATGGCTACACCTTC; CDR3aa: CAWSGTGYGYTF
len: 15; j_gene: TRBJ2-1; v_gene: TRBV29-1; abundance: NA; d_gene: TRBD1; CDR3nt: TGCAGCGTTGCGAGGTTGGACAGGGGGTATCATGAGCAGTTCTTC; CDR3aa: CSVARLDRGYHEQFF
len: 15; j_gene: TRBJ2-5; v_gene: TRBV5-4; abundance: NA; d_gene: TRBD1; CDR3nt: TGTGCCAGCAGCCCAACCGCCCAGGGGGCAGAGACCCAGTACTTC; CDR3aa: CASSPTAQGAETQYF
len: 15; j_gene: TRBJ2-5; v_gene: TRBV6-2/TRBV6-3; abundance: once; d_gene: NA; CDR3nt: TGTGCCAGCAGCTATGGAGGGGTGTACCAAGAGACCCAGTACTTC; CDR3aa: CASSYGGVYQETQYF
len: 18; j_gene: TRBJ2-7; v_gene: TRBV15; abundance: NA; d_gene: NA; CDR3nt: TGTGCCACCAGCAGAGTGGGGTTTACAGGTACTACCGTCTACGAGCAGTACTTC; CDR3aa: CATSRVGFTGTTVYEQYF
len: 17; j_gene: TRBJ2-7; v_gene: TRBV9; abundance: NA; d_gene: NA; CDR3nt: TGTGCCAGCAGCGTGAGATCTGGTGGGCCAGGGTCCTACGAGCAGTACTTC; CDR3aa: CASSVRSGGPGSYEQYF
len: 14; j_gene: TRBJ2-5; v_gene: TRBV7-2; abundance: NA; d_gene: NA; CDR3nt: TGTGCCAGCAGCCCCGGCCGGGTTCAAGAGACCCAGTACTTC; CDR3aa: CASSPGRVQETQYF
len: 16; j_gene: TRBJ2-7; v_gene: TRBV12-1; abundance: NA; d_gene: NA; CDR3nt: TGTGCAACCCGCTTAAACCCGGGACAGGGGACATACGAGCAGTACTTC; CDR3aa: CATRLNPGQGTYEQYF
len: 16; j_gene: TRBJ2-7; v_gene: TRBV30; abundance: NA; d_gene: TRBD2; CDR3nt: TGTGCCTGGGGGACCGTCGCTAGGACTAGAACATACGAGCAGTACTTC; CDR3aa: CAWGTVARTRTYEQYF
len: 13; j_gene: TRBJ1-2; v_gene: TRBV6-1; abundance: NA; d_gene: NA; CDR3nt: TGTGCCAGCAGTGAATCAGGGGTCCATGGCTACACCTTC; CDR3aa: CASSESGVHGYTF
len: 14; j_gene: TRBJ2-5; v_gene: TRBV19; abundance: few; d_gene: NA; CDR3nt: TGTGCCAGTAGTATAGGGCCTAGCCAAGAGACCCAGTACTTC; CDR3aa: CASSIGPSQETQYF
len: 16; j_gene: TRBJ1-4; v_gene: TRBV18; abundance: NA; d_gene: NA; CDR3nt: TGTGCCAGCTCACCGGCCACAGGGTGGACTAATGAAAAACTGTTTTTT; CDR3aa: CASSPATGWTNEKLFF